The source of this T cell receptor beta chain is a study of shared clonotypes between healthy human individuals (TCRdb year 2020). As for the study more broadly: The cohort comprised two women and a few men aged 18 to 49 years. For each donor, three plates each were used for CD4 naive and CD4 memory, two plates were used for CD8 naive, and one plate was used for CD8 memory. To estimate repertoire size and how much clonotypes are shared between individuals, the study performed deep sequencing of blood TCR repertoires from 4 to 6 healthy adults. Different laboratories and diverse techniques were used to prepare libraries and sequence TCR repertoires, to increase sequencing depth and limit assay-specific biases. Per donor, leukapheresis produced somewhere between about 0.8 and 9.5 billion PBMCs. Study-level results and caveats: Even with the large sequencing depth, rarefaction of the sorted-subset datasets indicated that sequencing was incomplete. Pairwise subsampling indicated that sequencing depth was expected to affect the degree of clonotype sharing among donors. Because the study included only a small number of donors, the genetic and exposure-history diversity represented was limited. Sampling was limited to blood, and TCR repertoires in tissue likely differ from TCR repertoires in blood. Higher generation probabilities were observed for clonotypes shared by all four sorted-subset donors than for non-shared clonotypes. Larger estimated clonotype richness was generally found for naive subsets than for memory subsets. Roughly 5% of naive CD4, 3.5% of naive CD8, about 2.5% of memory CD4, and 0.4% of memory CD8 clonotypes were shared across several donors.

At the junction V is shortened by 4 bases and J by 6 bases; bases outside the gene matches: 12. The germline V gene (reference sequence) sets CDR1 to MNHEY and CDR2 to SMNVEV. Taken from cysteine to phenylalanine, the CDR3 has 15 residues. CDR3 DNA is the only sequence kept; it has 45 bases, read in frame from the first base. Using the deep immunoSEQ assay, multiplex PCR amplified TCR CDR3 regions from genomic DNA. For each cell subset, the extracted genomic DNA was distributed evenly across all wells of several immunoSEQ 96-well plates, and each plate served as one replicate. For sorted subsets, each replicate PCR was loaded with roughly 0.2 ug genomic DNA, equivalent to some 31,000 T cell genomes. Purified libraries were measured with a Qubit 3.0 fluorometer, size-checked on a Bioanalyzer 2100, and measured again with the KAPA Library Quantification kit. A separate single-read 150-cycle Illumina NextSeq 550 flow cell was used to sequence each immunoSEQ 96-well plate. The authors' analysis ran thus. Because only junctional sequences without quality scores were contained in the immunoSEQ output, filtering matching that applied to full-length reads could not be performed. To assign V/J genes and CDR3, sequences were annotated using PyIR, a Python wrapper for IgBLAST v1.9, with IMGT germline references. Reads with weak V/J assignments (E-value above 1e-6), missing CDR3, stop codons, out-of-frame junctions, or ambiguous translated residues were removed. A V3J clonotype was defined by an identical inferred V gene, J gene, and CDR3 amino acid sequence. Percentage overlap between repertoires was computed as shared unique clonotypes divided by the size of the smaller repertoire. RTK rarefaction, the Chao1 estimator, and Recon v2.1 estimates of unobserved clonotypes were used to assess repertoire richness. Generation probabilities were computed with OLGA for all TCRbeta clonotypes obtained by the gDNA method from a few donors. Entries here come from immuneACCESS through TCRdb and include only in-frame sequences with V and J called. Some clones fail to appear in such tables; in the studies checked, an unresolved V gene covers under half of the shortfall, and the cause of the remainder is unknown. V, J and clone size are taken as reported in that table, and D and trimming were inferred from the DNA itself. The sample profile shows approximately 640,000 clones; 90% of them were found once. The top ten constitute roughly 36% of the sample.

The donors were healthy, HIV-negative adults with no recently reported acute infections or vaccinations. Only Caucasian adults living in Nashville, Tennessee, USA were represented among the donors. CD8 memory samples were composed of magnetically selected CD45RO+ cells combined with CCR7-negative CD45RA+ effector memory (TemRA) cells. Blood was collected by leukapheresis, and PBMCs were isolated by Ficoll-Histopaque density gradient centrifugation and then cryopreserved in liquid nitrogen vapor phase. Purity and quantity of every magnetically sorted T cell population were checked by analytical flow cytometry. Each sorted fraction had its genomic DNA isolated and then quantified by UV absorbance on a Nanodrop 2000c. As concerns this clone: Its antigen is currently not known. No base qualities exist here, and no much larger clone lies one base off it.

This clonotype was sampled from a man younger than 35 in good health. Some clones in this sample may be carry-over from other donors' samples. The chain employs TRBV27 and TRBJ2-7; 7 middle bases align to TRBD1. Material for sequencing was memory CD8+ T cells from PBMCs. This specimen's cell subset or site label, per the study, means: CD45RO+ cells pooled with CCR7-negative TemRA cells. The CDR3 loop reads CASSYRGPGSSEQYF. In nucleotides, the sequence is TGTGCCAGCAGTTACAGGGGCCCTGGTTCGTCCGAGCAGTACTTC.